These T cell receptor beta chains were read from a single sample in a study of cytomegalovirus exposure and HLA in healthy donors. Only in-frame clones appear in the TCRdb table, and some are missing; sequencing was by immunoSEQ multiplex PCR. The sample consists of 100,000 to 150,000 clones, roughly 72% of them appearing once. The specimen sequenced was PBMCs. The receptor source for this set is a man aged 40-55 years in good health and CMV-seropositive. Each CDR3 is given with its conserved first and last residue. D genes are given only for firm matches. Clone size is not always given. Where it is, it says once, few, many or a class for expanded clones.

J: TRBJ1-2; size: .; D: .; V: TRBV7-2; DNA: TGTGCCAGCAGCTTAGCCGGGACGGACAGATATGGCTACACCTTC; CDR3: CASSLAGTDRYGYTF
J: TRBJ2-7; size: .; D: TRBD2; V: TRBV9; DNA: TGTGCCAGCAGCCCGTATGGGGGGAGGGCCTACGAGCAGTACTTC; CDR3: CASSPYGGRAYEQYF
J: TRBJ1-2; size: .; D: TRBD1; V: TRBV29-1; DNA: TGCAGCGTAGAACAGGGGGAGTATGGCTACACCTTC; CDR3: CSVEQGEYGYTF
J: TRBJ1-4; size: .; D: TRBD1; V: TRBV7-2; DNA: TGTGCCAGCACCCCCACAGGGGGCGTCAATGAAAAACTGTTTTTT; CDR3: CASTPTGGVNEKLFF
J: TRBJ1-1; size: .; D: TRBD1; V: TRBV2; DNA: TGTGCCAGCAGTGAATATAGTGACAGGGCTAACACTGAAGCTTTCTTT; CDR3: CASSEYSDRANTEAFF
J: TRBJ2-7; size: .; D: .; V: TRBV6-1; DNA: TGTGCCAGCAGGGATTCAGGGTCCTACGAGCAGTACTTC; CDR3: CASRDSGSYEQYF
J: TRBJ2-7; size: .; D: TRBD1; V: TRBV6-6; DNA: TGTGCCACCCAGAAGGGGACAGTGGTGTACGAGCAGTACTTC; CDR3: CATQKGTVVYEQYF
J: TRBJ2-1; size: .; D: TRBD1; V: TRBV29-1; DNA: TGCAGCGTTGAATTGGGACAGGGATACAATGAGCAGTTCTTC; CDR3: CSVELGQGYNEQFF
J: TRBJ1-5; size: few; D: .; V: TRBV7-9; DNA: TGTGCCAGCAGCTTCGGTGTGGGCAATCAGCCCCAGCATTTT; CDR3: CASSFGVGNQPQHF
J: TRBJ1-4; size: once; D: .; V: TRBV15; DNA: TGTGCCACCAGCAGAGGGGGGGGGAGTGAAAAACTGTTTTTT; CDR3: CATSRGGGSEKLFF
J: TRBJ1-2; size: once; D: .; V: TRBV6-5; DNA: TGTGCCAGCAGTTACTCGACCACCCAGGGGAACTACTACACCTTC; CDR3: CASSYSTTQGNYYTF
J: TRBJ2-3; size: .; D: TRBD1; V: TRBV5-4; DNA: TGTGCCAGCAACTCCGGGACAGGGGACACAGATACGCAGTATTTT; CDR3: CASNSGTGDTDTQYF
J: TRBJ1-3; size: .; D: .; V: TRBV29-1; DNA: TGCAGCGCCAGGACAGCTGGAAACACCATATATTTT; CDR3: CSARTAGNTIYF
J: TRBJ1-2; size: .; D: .; V: TRBV2; DNA: TGTGCCAGCAAGAGCCAAGCTAACTATGGCTACACCTTC; CDR3: CASKSQANYGYTF
J: TRBJ2-7; size: .; D: TRBD1; V: TRBV6-1; DNA: TGTGCCAGCAGCTTGACAGGGGGCCCATCCTACGAGCAGTACTTC; CDR3: CASSLTGGPSYEQYF
J: TRBJ2-2; size: .; D: TRBD1; V: TRBV27; DNA: TGTGCCAGCAACCTAAAGGGACAGCTCACCGGGGAGCTGTTTTTT; CDR3: CASNLKGQLTGELFF
J: TRBJ1-5; size: few; D: TRBD1; V: TRBV6-1; DNA: TGTGCCAGCAGGGGACAGGTTGGGGCTCAGCCCCAGCATTTT; CDR3: CASRGQVGAQPQHF
J: TRBJ2-1; size: few; D: TRBD2; V: TRBV2; DNA: TGTGCCAGCAGTGAAGCGCGTGCTAGCGGGTACAATGAGCAGTTCTTC; CDR3: CASSEARASGYNEQFF
J: TRBJ1-1; size: .; D: .; V: TRBV10-1; DNA: TGCGCCAGCAGTGAGGAGGGGAACACTGAAGCTTTCTTT; CDR3: CASSEEGNTEAFF
J: TRBJ2-2; size: .; D: .; V: TRBV5-6; DNA: TGTGCCAGCAGCTACTGGACCGGGGAGCTGTTTTTT; CDR3: CASSYWTGELFF
J: TRBJ1-5; size: .; D: .; V: TRBV30; DNA: TGTGCCTGGAGTGTAAATCCCCCTCGAGGCCCGGGGAACAATCAGCCCCAGCATTTT; CDR3: CAWSVNPPRGPGNNQPQHF
J: TRBJ2-3; size: .; D: TRBD1; V: TRBV13; DNA: TGTGCCAGCAGCCCCTCCCGGGGACAGGGCCCAGATACGCAGTATTTT; CDR3: CASSPSRGQGPDTQYF
J: TRBJ2-7; size: .; D: TRBD1; V: TRBV2; DNA: TGTGCCAGCAGTGAAGCCCGGACAGGGGGCCTAAAGCAGTACTTC; CDR3: CASSEARTGGLKQYF
J: TRBJ1-2; size: once; D: .; V: TRBV7-9; DNA: TGTGCCAGCAGCTTAGTTGGCGGCGTCTATGGCTACACCTTC; CDR3: CASSLVGGVYGYTF
J: TRBJ1-2; size: once; D: TRBD1; V: TRBV9; DNA: TGTGCCAGCAGCGCGGGGAGGGCAGGGGGCGCCTATGGCTACACCTTC; CDR3: CASSAGRAGGAYGYTF
J: TRBJ2-3; size: .; D: .; V: TRBV28; DNA: TGTGCCAGCAGTCTAACGCGCGTGGATACGCAGTATTTT; CDR3: CASSLTRVDTQYF
J: TRBJ1-1; size: .; D: .; V: TRBV9; DNA: TGTGCCAGCAGCGTGGGGGGAATCGCTGAAGCTTTCTTT; CDR3: CASSVGGIAEAFF
J: TRBJ2-7; size: few; D: .; V: TRBV28; DNA: TGTGCCAGCAGTTCTCGGGACAACTACGAGCAGTACTTC; CDR3: CASSSRDNYEQYF
J: TRBJ2-1; size: .; D: .; V: TRBV4-1; DNA: TGCGCCAGCAGCCAAGGGACATTTTCCTACAATGAGCAGTTCTTC; CDR3: CASSQGTFSYNEQFF
J: TRBJ1-1; size: .; D: .; V: TRBV5-4; DNA: TGTGCCAGCAGCTTGGCGGGACGGGGGGGGAACACTGAAGCTTTCTTT; CDR3: CASSLAGRGGNTEAFF
J: TRBJ2-7; size: .; D: .; V: TRBV4-3; DNA: TGCGCCAGCAGCCAAGACGGTGTCTACGAGCAGTACTTC; CDR3: CASSQDGVYEQYF
J: TRBJ2-5; size: few; D: .; V: TRBV7-2; DNA: TGTGCCAGCAGCTTGATCCTAGCGACCACTGGGATGAAAGAGACCCAGTACTTC; CDR3: CASSLILATTGMKETQYF
J: TRBJ1-2; size: .; D: .; V: TRBV7-3; DNA: TGTGCCAGCAGCCCCGGACAGTTGTCGGTCCCCTCGGGTGGCTACACCTTC; CDR3: CASSPGQLSVPSGGYTF
J: TRBJ2-5; size: .; D: .; V: TRBV28; DNA: TGTGCCAGCAGTTTAGGGGGGAGTAAGACCCAGTACTTC; CDR3: CASSLGGSKTQYF
J: TRBJ1-6; size: .; D: TRBD1; V: TRBV28; DNA: TGTGCCAGCAGTTCACCTAAGGACAGGCCCTCCTATAATTCACCCCTCCACTTT; CDR3: CASSSPKDRPSYNSPLHF
J: TRBJ1-1; size: .; D: .; V: TRBV28; DNA: TGTGCCAGCAGTTTGCAGGGTGGAACTGAAGCTTTCTTT; CDR3: CASSLQGGTEAFF
J: TRBJ2-1; size: .; D: .; V: TRBV2; DNA: TGTGCCAGCACCGACTCCAGCTCCTACAATGAGCAGTTCTTC; CDR3: CASTDSSSYNEQFF
J: TRBJ1-2; size: .; D: TRBD1; V: TRBV2; DNA: TGTGCCAGCAAGCGTGGGACAGATCATGGCTACACCTTC; CDR3: CASKRGTDHGYTF
J: TRBJ1-3; size: .; D: .; V: TRBV27; DNA: TGTGCCAGCAGTTTATCGCCCCCAGGGACTGGAAACACCATATATTTT; CDR3: CASSLSPPGTGNTIYF
J: TRBJ2-3; size: few; D: TRBD1; V: TRBV5-1; DNA: TGCGCCAGCAGCTTGTCCGGGACAGATACAGATACGCAGTATTTT; CDR3: CASSLSGTDTDTQYF
J: TRBJ2-7; size: few; D: TRBD2; V: TRBV10-3; DNA: TGTGCCTCACGACTAGCGGGAGACGGGGAGCAGTACTTC; CDR3: CASRLAGDGEQYF